This T cell receptor beta chain comes out of a study of blood T cell repertoires in COVID-19. About the research overall: In each case, the material was cDNA or gDNA derived from T cells, B-cell-depleted T cells, or PBMCs.

Germline CDR1 and CDR2: SGHVS and FNYEAQ. Losses at the gene ends were 2 bases for V and 4 bases for J; bases not matched to a gene: 14. This CDR3 comprises 18 residues. In this sample, this clone turned up once. The repertoire was sequenced with immunoSEQ multiplex PCR; TCRdb's copy has only in-frame clones and lacks some. The sample holds around 200,000 clones, 86% seen once. The source of this sequence is a man in his forties or fifties with acute COVID-19. The chain recombines TRBV7-6 with TRBJ2-7; 10 nucleotides line up with TRBD1. The specimen sequenced was PBMCs or T cells enriched from blood (not recorded which). The CDR3 is CASSLFNTPGQGSYEQYF. Here the CDR3 DNA reads TGTGCCAGCAGCTTATTTAATACTCCGGGACAGGGGTCGTACGAGCAGTACTTC.